A single TCR beta chain is shown here with its context. This record belongs to a study of blood T cell repertoires in COVID-19. Study information: There were acute and convalescent COVID-19 samples, and they came from the United States, Italy and Spain.

The CDR3 is made up of 14 amino acids. Looked up from germline, CDR1 is SGHTA and CDR2 is FQGNSA. V lost 6 bases and J 3 bases, leaving 14 bases between the germline ends. As handled by the study authors: Researchers report that nucleated cell counts were estimated from reference gene primer amplification. Libraries were prepared by immunoSEQ multiplex PCR; TCRdb keeps only in-frame clonotypes and omits some of them. V, J and clone size were drawn from that table, and D and trimming were deduced from the DNA. The sample includes approximately 60,000 clones, about 82% of them seen just once. The specimen sequenced was peripheral blood. This clonotype originated in a human donor in a cohort sampled during active COVID-19. The chain combines TRBV7-2 with TRBJ2-5; a weak D match, TRBD1 (5 bases). For the CDR3, the DNA is TGTGCCAGCAGTTACAGGTTAAACAAAGAGACCCAGTACTTC. Translating gives CASSYRLNKETQYF.